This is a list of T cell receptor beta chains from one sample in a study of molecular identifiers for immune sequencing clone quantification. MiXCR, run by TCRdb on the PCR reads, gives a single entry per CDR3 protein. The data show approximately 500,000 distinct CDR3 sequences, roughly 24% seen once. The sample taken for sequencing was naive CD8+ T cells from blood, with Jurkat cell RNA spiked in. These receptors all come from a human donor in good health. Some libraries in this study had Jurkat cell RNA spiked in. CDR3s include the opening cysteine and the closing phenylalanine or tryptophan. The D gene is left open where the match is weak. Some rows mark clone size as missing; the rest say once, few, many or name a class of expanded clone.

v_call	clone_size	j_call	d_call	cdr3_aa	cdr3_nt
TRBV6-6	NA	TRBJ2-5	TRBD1	CASTDRGRETQYF	TGTGCCAGCACAGACAGGGGAAGAGAGACCCAGTACTTC
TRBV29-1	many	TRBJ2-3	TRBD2	CSVDSILLAGGRTDTQYF	TGCAGCGTTGACTCCATTCTACTAGCGGGAGGGCGCACAGATACGCAGTATTTT
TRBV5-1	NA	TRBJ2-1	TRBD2	CASSILAGGPGSEQFF	TGCGCCAGCAGCATTTTAGCGGGAGGGCCGGGGAGTGAGCAGTTCTTC
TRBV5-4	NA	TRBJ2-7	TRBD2	CASSPGLAAGVEQYF	TGTGCCAGCAGCCCGGGGCTAGCGGCTGGGGTCGAGCAGTACTTC
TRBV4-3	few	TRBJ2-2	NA	CASSGAMGTGELFF	TGCGCCAGCAGCGGGGCGATGGGCACCGGGGAGCTGTTTTTT
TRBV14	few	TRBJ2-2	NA	CASSQENYRIWSGELFF	TGTGCCAGCAGCCAAGAGAACTACAGGATTTGGTCCGGGGAGCTGTTTTTT
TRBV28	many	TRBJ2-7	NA	CASSLDWTVTLSSYEQYF	TGTGCCAGCAGCCTAGATTGGACAGTCACGCTTTCGTCCTACGAGCAGTACTTC
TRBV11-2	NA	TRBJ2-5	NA	CASNGYGAETQYF	TGTGCCAGCAATGGGTACGGGGCAGAGACCCAGTACTTC
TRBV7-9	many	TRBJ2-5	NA	CASSLAGGRGQETQYF	TGTGCCAGCAGCTTAGCGGGAGGCCGAGGACAAGAGACCCAGTACTTC
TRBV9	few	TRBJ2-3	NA	CASSVELTFTDTQYF	TGTGCCAGCAGCGTAGAACTGACCTTCACAGATACGCAGTATTTT
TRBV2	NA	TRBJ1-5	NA	CASSAGWKGSNQPQHF	TGTGCCAGCAGTGCCGGTTGGAAAGGTAGCAATCAGCCCCAGCATTTT
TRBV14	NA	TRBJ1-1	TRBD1	CASSLSSGDRANTEAFF	TGTGCCAGCAGCCTTTCCTCGGGGGACAGGGCGAACACTGAAGCTTTCTTT
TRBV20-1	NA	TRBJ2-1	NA	CSARDLGGQESELYNEQFF	TGCAGTGCCAGGGACCTGGGTGGGCAGGAGTCCGAGCTATACAATGAGCAGTTCTTC
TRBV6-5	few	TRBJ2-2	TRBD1	CASSYAGGALTGELFF	TGTGCCAGCAGTTACGCAGGGGGCGCGCTCACCGGGGAGCTGTTTTTT
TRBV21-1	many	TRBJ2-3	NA	CASSKGNSHNDTQYF	TGTGCCAGCAGCAAAGGGAATTCCCATAACGATACGCAGTATTTT
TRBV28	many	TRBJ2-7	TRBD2	CATKRELVYEQYF	TGTGCCACCAAGCGGGAGCTGGTCTACGAGCAGTACTTC
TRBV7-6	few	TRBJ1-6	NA	CASSSGGSPAVSPLHF	TGTGCCAGCAGCTCCGGGGGGAGTCCGGCGGTTTCACCCCTCCACTTT
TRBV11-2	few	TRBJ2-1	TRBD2	CASSLDRLAENPSAEQFF	TGTGCCAGCAGCTTAGACCGGCTAGCGGAGAACCCTTCCGCTGAGCAGTTCTTC
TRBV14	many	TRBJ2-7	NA	CASSQVYSYEQYF	TGTGCCAGCAGCCAAGTCTACAGCTACGAGCAGTACTTC
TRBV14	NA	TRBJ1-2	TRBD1	CASSQTTGSYGYTF	TGTGCCAGCAGCCAAACGACAGGGAGCTATGGCTACACCTTC
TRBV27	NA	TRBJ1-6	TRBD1	CASSPDRGQLRFSLHF	TGTGCCAGCAGTCCGGACAGGGGGCAACTTAGATTTTCCCTCCACTTT
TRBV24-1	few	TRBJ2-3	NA	CATSDFPDTQYF	TGTGCCACCAGTGATTTCCCCGATACGCAGTATTTT
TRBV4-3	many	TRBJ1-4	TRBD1	CASSHGQAETKLFF	TGCGCCAGCAGCCATGGACAGGCCGAGACTAAACTGTTTTTT
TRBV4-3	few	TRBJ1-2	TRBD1	CASSQVKTGRSYGYTF	TGCGCCAGCAGCCAAGTAAAGACAGGGCGCTCCTATGGCTACACCTTC
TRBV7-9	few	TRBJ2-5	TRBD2	CASSLGTSGGTLTQYF	TGTGCCAGCAGCCTAGGGACTAGCGGGGGGACTTTGACCCAGTACTTC
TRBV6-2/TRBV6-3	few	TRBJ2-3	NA	CAGARQPTDTQYF	TGTGCCGGAGCAAGGCAACCCACAGATACGCAGTATTTT
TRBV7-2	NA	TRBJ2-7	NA	CASGQQPPYEQYF	TGTGCCAGCGGCCAACAGCCCCCCTACGAGCAGTACTTC
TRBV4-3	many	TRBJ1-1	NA	CASSQDPAGSTEAFF	TGCGCCAGCAGCCAAGATCCAGCTGGGAGCACTGAAGCTTTCTTT
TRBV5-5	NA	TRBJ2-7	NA	CASSLDRGRLSYEQYF	TGTGCCAGCAGCTTGGACCGGGGGCGATTGTCCTACGAGCAGTACTTC
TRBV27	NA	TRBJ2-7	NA	CASRQGGSAYEQYF	TGTGCCAGCAGGCAGGGGGGAAGTGCCTACGAGCAGTACTTC
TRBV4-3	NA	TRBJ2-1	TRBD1	CASSQDVGQGYNEQSF	TGCGCCAGCAGCCAAGATGTAGGACAGGGTTACAATGAGCAGTCCTTC
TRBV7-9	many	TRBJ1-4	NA	CAVPAAPDNRGLTNEKLFF	TGTGCCGTGCCAGCAGCTCCCGACAATCGGGGGTTAACTAATGAAAAACTGTTTTTT